These 21 T cell receptor beta chains share one sample of origin, sequenced in a study of immune evolution from preneoplasia to lung adenocarcinoma. Assay used: immunoSEQ multiplex PCR; TCRdb lists only in-frame clones, some missing. The repertoire has 3,000 to 4,500 clones, about three quarters of them found once; the top ten carry 12%. The sample comprised FFPE adjacent normal lung tissue. These TCRs come from a person aged 65 to 85 with lung adenocarcinoma.

This clone was seen just once. V and J are TRBV7-9 and TRBJ2-3, with D possibly TRBD2 on 5 matching bases. V lost 1 base, J lost 1 base, and 12 bases lay in between. The CDR3 has 16 amino acids. The germline CDR1 and CDR2 sequences are SEHNR and FQNEAQ (reference sequence). CDR3 coding DNA: TGTGCCAGCAGCTTAGACCCCCCGAGGGGCACAGATACGCAGTATTTT. Its protein product is CASSLDPPRGTDTQYF.

CDR3 DNA: TGCGCCAGCACCGGACTAGCGGGAGGAGAGCAGTTCTTC. Its translation is CASTGLAGGEQFF. This sequence joins TRBV5-1 and TRBJ2-1; 14 bases map to TRBD2. V lost 6 bases and J lost 10; bases outside the gene matches: 3. Germline CDR1 SGHRS, CDR2 YFSETQ. The CDR3 length is 13 residues.

The chain links TRBV5-1 to TRBJ1-1; D is undetermined. The V gene lost 4 bases and the J gene lost 3 bases, with 10 bases spanning the gap. The CDR3 is 13 residues long. Germline V lookup: CDR1 SGHRS, CDR2 YFSETQ. The CDR3 reads CASSPNGDTEAFF. In nucleotides, the CDR3 is TGCGCCAGCAGCCCCAACGGGGACACTGAAGCTTTCTTT.

The CDR3 nucleotides read TGTGCCAGCAGCGTACATCCGCTGGGACTCTACACAGATACGCAGTATTTT. Translating gives CASSVHPLGLYTDTQYF. V usage is TRBV28 and J usage is TRBJ2-3, with D possibly matching TRBD2 (6 bases). V shed 6 bases and J shed 2 bases, with 21 bases lying between them. Germline CDR1 and CDR2: MDHEN and SYDVKM. The CDR3 extends over 17 amino acids. Full variable domain (outside the CDR3, taken from reference TRBV28 and TRBJ2-3): DVKVTQSSRYLVKRTGEKVFLECVQDMDHENMFWYRQDPGLGLRLIYFSYDVKMKEKGDIPEGYSVSREKKERFSLILESASTNQTSMYLCASSVHPLGLYTDTQYFGPGTRLTVL.

The rearrangement links TRBV7-8 to TRBJ2-7; D possibly corresponds to TRBD2 (6 bases). The germline V gene has CDR1 SGHVS and CDR2 FQNEAQ. Trimming took 5 bases from V and 3 from J, leaving 11 bases between them. CDR3 length: 13 amino acids. As DNA, the CDR3 is TGTGCCAGCAGCCTAGGGCGGGACTACGAGCAGTACTTC. Translating gives CASSLGRDYEQYF.

This chain joins TRBV29-1 and TRBJ2-7; D is possibly TRBD1 or TRBD2 (5 bases each). Trimming pared 7 bases from V and 6 bases from J, leaving 19 bases between. The CDR3 spans 13 residues. The germline V gene has CDR1 SQVTM and CDR2 ANQGSEA. Written as DNA, the CDR3 is TGCAGCGGAGGGGTCGGGGTAGGTGGCGAGCAGTACTTC. Amino acids: CSGGVGVGGEQYF.

The rearrangement links TRBV7-6 to TRBJ1-1, with D hard to call. V was cut by 2 bases and J by 3 bases, with 10 bases left in between. Germline-derived CDR1 and CDR2 are SGHVS and FNYEAQ. CDR3 length: 14 amino acids. CDR3 sequence: CASSLTVGDTEAFF. The CDR3 bases are TGTGCCAGCAGCTTAACCGTTGGGGACACTGAAGCTTTCTTT.

This clone occurred once. The gene calls are TRBV5-1 and TRBJ2-5, with 8 bases identical to TRBD2. The CDR3 extends over 14 amino acids. V lost 7 bases and J lost 2; bases outside the gene matches: 7. The germline V gene encodes CDR1 SGHRS and CDR2 YFSETQ. Here the CDR3 DNA reads TGCGCCAGCGGGCTAGCGGGCGGTCAAGAGACCCAGTACTTC. Translated: CASGLAGGQETQYF.

The CDR3 region is CASSPTGMTDTEAFF. Here the CDR3 DNA reads TGCGCCAGCAGCCCAACAGGGATGACGGACACTGAAGCTTTCTTT. This sequence joins TRBV5-1 and TRBJ1-1, with a possible D match to TRBD1 (6 bases). The CDR3 runs to 15 residues. Germline CDR1 and CDR2: SGHRS and YFSETQ. Trimming took 4 bases from V and 3 from J, leaving 16 bases between them.

The CDR3 nucleotides are TGCGCCAGCAGCTCTGGGGGGACAGGGGATCGAGGCTACACCTTC. It specifies CASSSGGTGDRGYTF. The V gene is TRBV5-1, the J gene TRBJ1-2; 10 bases fit TRBD1. V lost 3 bases, J lost 8 bases, and 10 bases stayed unmatched. CDR3 length: 15 amino acids. CDR1 and CDR2 from the germline V gene are SGHRS and YFSETQ.

This chain joins TRBV29-1 and TRBJ1-4; the D gene is possibly TRBD1 (5 bases). The CDR3 sequence is 14 residues long. Per germline, CDR1 SQVTM and CDR2 ANQGSEA. The V end was cut by 3 bases, the J end by 4 bases, with 12 bases between. Here the CDR3 reads CSVDLGTGNEKLFF. CDR3 DNA: TGCAGCGTTGATCTCGGGACCGGTAATGAAAAACTGTTTTTT. The full variable domain, its missing parts supplied by reference TRBV29-1 and TRBJ1-4, is SAVISQKPSRDICQRGTSLTIQCQVDSQVTMMFWYRQQPGQSLTLIATANQGSEATYESGFVIDKFPISRPNLTFSTLTVSNMSPEDSSIYLCSVDLGTGNEKLFFGSGTQLSVL.

The CDR3 sequence is CASSSSGQGFDGYTF. The CDR3 region has the DNA TGCGCCAGCAGCTCCTCCGGGCAGGGGTTCGATGGCTACACCTTC. The chain carries TRBV5-1 and TRBJ1-2; tentative D call: TRBD1 (6 bases). The germline V gene has CDR1 SGHRS and CDR2 YFSETQ. This CDR3 is 15 amino acids long. Trimming removed 3 bases at V and 6 bases at J, with 18 bases between.

Here the CDR3 DNA reads TGTGCTAGTGGTTTGGAGTACAACTATGGCTACACCTTC. This gives the protein CASGLEYNYGYTF. The chain joins TRBV12-5 to TRBJ1-2, with no clear D. Trimming took 1 base from V and 2 from J, leaving 5 bases between them. Germline V gives CDR1 LGHNT, CDR2 FRNRAP. The CDR3 contains 13 residues.

The chain employs TRBV11-2 and TRBJ1-4; D is unresolved. Germline loops: CDR1 SGHAT, CDR2 FQNNGV. The germline V and J ends were trimmed by 1 base and 8 bases, with 5 bases remaining between them. This CDR3 has 12 residues. In DNA, the CDR3 is TGTGCCAGCAGCTTAGCTGGAGAAAAACTGTTTTTT. Protein: CASSLAGEKLFF.

The chain uses TRBV6-1 and TRBJ1-6; D ambiguous. The CDR3 has 13 amino acids. Germline V gene data show CDR1 as MNHNS and CDR2 as SASEGT. Trimming stripped 6 bases from V and 3 bases from J, with 6 bases between. The CDR3 coding sequence is TGTGCCAGCAGCAGCCTCTATAATTCACCCCTCCACTTT. Its protein product is CASSSLYNSPLHF.

This rearrangement joins TRBV4-3 to TRBJ2-2; 9 bases align to TRBD2. The V gene's germline CDR1 is LGHNA and CDR2 YSLEER. CDR3 size: 15 residues. V trimming: 6 bases; J trimming: 5 bases; junction bases outside the gene matches: 7. Written as DNA, the CDR3 is TGCGCCAGCAGACCCGGGACTAGCTATACCGGGGAGCTGTTTTTT. Translating gives CASRPGTSYTGELFF.

The CDR3 sequence: CASSLSPAGGADTQYF. In DNA form, the CDR3 reads TGTGCCAGCAGCTTATCACCGGCAGGGGGCGCAGATACGCAGTATTTT. J is TRBJ2-3 and V is TRBV7-3; 8 bases align to TRBD1. This CDR3 is built from 16 residues. The J segment lost 4 bases and the V segment lost 2 bases, leaving 8 bases of the junction unmatched. Germline V gives CDR1 SGHTA, CDR2 FQGTGA.

The chain links TRBV4-2 to TRBJ1-1, with D perhaps TRBD1 (5 bases). The V end was cut by 0 bases, the J end by 6 bases, with 17 bases between. CDR1 is LGHNA, CDR2 YNFKEQ, per germline. This CDR3 comprises 16 residues. The CDR3 coding sequence is TGTGCCAGCAGCCAAGAAGAGGGCAGCGGGGGTGCTGAAGCTTTCTTT. Protein product: CASSQEEGSGGAEAFF.

This clone was picked up one time. The chain links TRBV7-9 to TRBJ1-3; 7 bases match TRBD1. Per germline, CDR1 SEHNR and CDR2 FQNEAQ (reference sequence). There are 16 residues in the CDR3. V trimming: 5 bases; J trimming: 1 base; junction bases outside the gene matches: 8. The DNA of the CDR3 is TGTGCCAGCAGCAATCGACAGGGAAATTCTGGAAACACCATATATTTT. It codes for CASSNRQGNSGNTIYF.

This chain uses TRBV6-4 with TRBJ2-7; possibly TRBD1 for D (6 bases). The V gene's germline CDR1 is MRHNA and CDR2 SNTAGT. The CDR3 contains 16 residues. Trimming left V 4 bases short and J 0 bases short, with 16 bases between. The chain's CDR3 is CASSVPTGASSYEQYF. The DNA of the CDR3 is TGTGCCAGCAGTGTCCCGACAGGAGCTAGCTCCTACGAGCAGTACTTC.

The J gene is TRBJ2-5, the V gene TRBV5-1, with D possibly matching TRBD2 (6 bases). Germline assignment: CDR1 SGHRS and CDR2 YFSETQ. V was pared by 5 bases and J by 7 bases, with 15 bases between. CDR3 length: 13 amino acids. The CDR3 loop is CASRAGRQLTQYF. DNA of the CDR3: TGCGCCAGCAGGGCGGGGCGGCAGTTGACCCAGTACTTC.